The sequence of this TCR beta chain was determined in a study of blood T cell repertoires in COVID-19. Overall study context: In each case, the material was cDNA or gDNA derived from T cells, B-cell-depleted T cells, or PBMCs.

Germline V gene data show CDR1 as MNHEY and CDR2 as SVGAGI. This CDR3 spans 15 amino acids. V lost 5 bases and J lost 8; bases outside the gene matches: 8. In the source study's methods: Nucleated cell number was recorded as an estimate derived from reference gene primer amplification. Clones were sequenced by immunoSEQ multiplex PCR, and TCRdb holds only the in-frame ones, with some missing. That table supplies the V and J calls and clone size; D and trimming were determined from the DNA. The sample shows some 250,000 clones, about 88% of them seen only once. This clone appeared a single time. The gene calls are TRBV6-5 and TRBJ2-1; 11 nucleotides line up with TRBD2. The sequence came from a woman in her fifties or sixties with COVID-19, enrolled during active disease. Sequenced input: peripheral blood. The DNA of the CDR3 is TGTGCCAGCAGTCCACTAGCGGGAGAATCCCATGAGCAGTTCTTC. Protein sequence: CASSPLAGESHEQFF.